The 15 T cell receptor beta chains reported below all come from one sample, sequenced in a study of cytomegalovirus exposure and HLA in healthy donors. The PCR ran on 60 Vbeta and 13 Jbeta primers. Sequencing was performed with immunoSEQ multiplex PCR; in TCRdb, only in-frame clones are kept and a portion is missing. This sample has 150,000 to 200,000 clones, with over 65% found just once. Material for sequencing was PBMCs. Every receptor here comes from a middle-aged man in good health and CMV-seropositive.

The CDR3 bases are TGTGCCAGTAGTACCCAACTAGCGACGAACACCGGGGAGCTGTTTTTT. This codes for CASSTQLATNTGELFF. The chain joins TRBV19 to TRBJ2-2; 7 nucleotides align to TRBD2. This CDR3 has 16 amino acids. With 4 bases clipped from V and 0 bases from J, the junction kept 5 bases outside the gene matches. CDR1 is LNHDA and CDR2 is SQIVND in the germline V gene (reference sequence).

The chain employs TRBV27 and TRBJ2-3, with 9 bases that match TRBD2. Germline CDR1 reads MNHEY; CDR2 reads SMNVEV (reference sequence). The CDR3 loop spans 15 amino acids. J gave up 4 bases and V 5 bases, and 7 bases lay outside the gene matches. CDR3 residues: CASSPSGGGADTQYF. The CDR3 coding sequence is TGTGCCAGCAGTCCCTCCGGCGGGGGGGCAGATACGCAGTATTTT.

The V call is TRBV6-5, the J call TRBJ1-2; D uncertain. The CDR3 has 14 amino acids. CDR1 is MNHEY, CDR2 SVGAGI, per germline. The V end was cut by 6 bases, the J end by 2 bases, with 13 bases between. The DNA of the CDR3 is TGTGCCAGCAGCCTCAGGACGGGGAACTATGGCTACACCTTC. Its protein is CASSLRTGNYGYTF.

This clone was counted a single time. The gene calls are TRBV18 and TRBJ1-5, with 7 bases fitting TRBD1. This CDR3 spans 15 amino acids. Germline V gene data show CDR1 as KGHSH and CDR2 as LQKENI. Germline trimming cut 2 bases from V and 2 bases from J; bases unmatched to any gene: 3. CDR3 nucleotides: TGTGCCAGCTCACCAAGGACAGGAGGCAATCAGCCCCAGCATTTT. This translates into CASSPRTGGNQPQHF.

CDR3 amino acids: CSVDEGDNEQFF. The CDR3 DNA reads as TGCAGCGTTGATGAAGGGGACAATGAGCAGTTCTTC. The chain is built from TRBV29-1 and TRBJ2-1; D might be TRBD1 (5 bases). Trimming cost V 3 bases and J 5 bases, with 8 bases left between them. The CDR3 has 12 residues. Germline CDR1 is SQVTM and CDR2 is ANQGSEA.

The J gene is TRBJ2-1, the V gene TRBV7-2; the match to TRBD2 covers 9 bases. Germline lookup yields CDR1 SGHTA and CDR2 FQGNSA. The V gene end was trimmed by 3 bases and the J gene end by 3 bases; junction bases not matched to a gene: 6. CDR3 length: 16 amino acids. CDR3 coding DNA: TGTGCCAGCAGCTTTCAGGGCGGGGGGGTCTACAATGAGCAGTTCTTC. This translates into CASSFQGGGVYNEQFF. Looking up the rest from reference TRBV7-2 and TRBJ2-1 gives the full variable domain: GAGVSQSPSNKVTEKGKDVELRCDPISGHTALYWYRQSLGQGLEFLIYFQGNSAPDKSGLPSDRFSAERTGGSVSTLTIQRTQQEDSAVYLCASSFQGGGVYNEQFFGPGTRLTVL.

The gene calls are TRBV29-1 and TRBJ1-2; 8 bases are a match to TRBD1. Germline CDR1 is SQVTM and CDR2 is ANQGSEA. The CDR3 runs 14 residues. Trimming cost V 0 bases and J 8 bases; bases outside gene matches: 8. Written as DNA, the CDR3 is TGCAGCGTTGAAGATCAGGACAGGGTAGAGGGCTACACCTTC. Translating it yields CSVEDQDRVEGYTF.

This chain links TRBV6-5 with TRBJ1-6; D is ambiguous. V was cut by 0 bases and J by 10 bases, with 7 bases left in between. This CDR3 comprises 13 residues. CDR1 and CDR2 from the germline V gene are MNHEY and SVGAGI. The CDR3 bases are TGTGCCAGCAGTTACTCCTCGAGATCACCCCTCCACTTT. As protein: CASSYSSRSPLHF.

This clone appeared once. J is TRBJ1-5 and V is TRBV7-2, with D possibly being TRBD1 (6 bases). Trimming pared 5 bases from V and 5 bases from J, leaving 13 bases between. The CDR3 extends over 14 amino acids. CDR1 and CDR2 from the germline V gene are SGHTA and FQGNSA. This CDR3 is CASSLSDSDQPQHF. DNA of the CDR3: TGTGCCAGCAGCCTGTCGGACAGCGATCAGCCCCAGCATTTT. The full variable domain, in which reference TRBV7-2 and TRBJ1-5 provide the parts outside the CDR3, is GAGVSQSPSNKVTEKGKDVELRCDPISGHTALYWYRQSLGQGLEFLIYFQGNSAPDKSGLPSDRFSAERTGGSVSTLTIQRTQQEDSAVYLCASSLSDSDQPQHFGDGTRLSIL.

In its sample, this clone was seen a few times. The rearrangement links TRBV30 to TRBJ2-1; D ambiguous. This CDR3 comprises 14 residues. The V end was cut by 2 bases, the J end by 5 bases, with 13 bases between. CDR1 and CDR2 from the germline V gene are GTSNPN and SVGIG (reference sequence). CDR3 protein: CAWSLERSNNEQFF. The DNA of the CDR3 is TGTGCCTGGAGTCTCGAACGCAGTAACAATGAGCAGTTCTTC.

The V gene is TRBV7-9, the J gene TRBJ2-3; D is possibly TRBD2 (5 bases). Trimming stripped 6 bases from V and 11 bases from J, with 12 bases between. CDR3 length: 11 residues. Germline V CDR1 and CDR2: SEHNR, FQNEAQ (reference sequence). The chain's CDR3 is CASSISRGQYF. CDR3 coding DNA: TGTGCCAGCAGTATTAGCCGGGGGCAGTATTTT.

V and J are TRBV10-3 and TRBJ2-7, with a tentative D call TRBD1 (5 bases). The germline gives CDR1 ENHRY, CDR2 SYGVKD. The CDR3 is 14 residues long. The V and J ends lost 9 bases and 4 bases respectively, with 19 bases between them. CDR3 in amino acids: CAITPREGVYEQYF. For the CDR3, the DNA is TGTGCCATAACACCCAGGGAAGGGGTGTACGAGCAGTACTTC.

The genes are TRBV19 and TRBJ2-7, with D maybe TRBD1 (5 bases). CDR1 is LNHDA, CDR2 SQIVND, per germline (reference sequence). The CDR3 consists of 13 residues. Trimming stripped 4 bases from V and 3 bases from J, with 10 bases between. The chain's CDR3 is CASSRGPDYEQYF. In DNA form, the CDR3 reads TGTGCCAGTAGTAGGGGCCCGGACTACGAGCAGTACTTC. The whole variable domain, remainder taken from reference TRBV19 and TRBJ2-7, is DGGITQSPKYLFRKEGQNVTLSCEQNLNHDAMYWYRQDPGQGLRLIYYSQIVNDFQKGDIAEGYSVSREKKESFPLTVTSAQKNPTAFYLCASSRGPDYEQYFGPGTRLTVT.

The rearrangement joins TRBV28 to TRBJ1-5; D unclear. Per germline, CDR1 MDHEN and CDR2 SYDVKM. V was cut by 7 bases and J by 3 bases, with 16 bases left in between. This CDR3 is built from 15 residues. CDR3 region: CASTIDSADNQPQHF. Written as DNA, the CDR3 is TGTGCCAGCACCATTGACTCGGCGGACAATCAGCCCCAGCATTTT. Using reference TRBV28 and TRBJ1-5 for the parts outside the CDR3, the full variable domain is DVKVTQSSRYLVKRTGEKVFLECVQDMDHENMFWYRQDPGLGLRLIYFSYDVKMKEKGDIPEGYSVSREKKERFSLILESASTNQTSMYLCASTIDSADNQPQHFGDGTRLSIL.

This clone was seen just once. V usage is TRBV14 and J usage is TRBJ1-1, with TRBD1 as a possible D gene (6 bases). CDR1 and CDR2 (germline): SGHDN, FVKESK. Trimming removed 1 base at V and 1 base at J, with 13 bases between. The CDR3 sequence is 16 residues long. The CDR3 is CASSQGVRGRNTEAFF. The CDR3, as DNA: TGTGCCAGCAGCCAAGGTGTCAGGGGCCGGAACACTGAAGCTTTCTTT. The variable domain in full, completed from reference TRBV14 and TRBJ1-1, reads EAGVTQFPSHSVIEKGQTVTLRCDPISGHDNLYWYRRVMGKEIKFLLHFVKESKQDESGMPNNRFLAERTGGTYSTLKVQPAELEDSGVYFCASSQGVRGRNTEAFFGQGTRLTVV.